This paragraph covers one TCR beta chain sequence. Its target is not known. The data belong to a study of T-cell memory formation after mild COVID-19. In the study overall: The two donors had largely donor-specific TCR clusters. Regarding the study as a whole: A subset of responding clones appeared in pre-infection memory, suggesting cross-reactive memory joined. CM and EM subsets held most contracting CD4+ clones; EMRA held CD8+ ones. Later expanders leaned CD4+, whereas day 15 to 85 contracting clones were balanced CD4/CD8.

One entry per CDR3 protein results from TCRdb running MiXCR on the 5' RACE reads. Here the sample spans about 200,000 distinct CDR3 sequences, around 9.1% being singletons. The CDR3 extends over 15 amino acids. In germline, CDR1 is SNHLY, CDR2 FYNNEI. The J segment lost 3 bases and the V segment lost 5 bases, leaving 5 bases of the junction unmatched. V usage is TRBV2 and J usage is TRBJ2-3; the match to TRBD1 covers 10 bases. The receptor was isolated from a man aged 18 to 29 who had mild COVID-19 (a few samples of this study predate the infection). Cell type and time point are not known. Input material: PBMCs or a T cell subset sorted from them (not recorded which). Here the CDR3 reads CASSRQGAHTDTQYF. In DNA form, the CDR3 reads TGTGCCAGCAGTCGACAGGGGGCGCATACAGATACGCAGTATTTT.